The 23 T cell receptor beta chains presented below share a single source sample, sequenced in a study of blood T cell repertoires in COVID-19. This table comes from immunoSEQ multiplex PCR, and its TCRdb copy is limited to in-frame clones, with some not included. The sample contains over 150,000 clones, approximately 90% of which appear only once. Sequencing was carried out using peripheral blood. The receptors here all came from a man between 50 and 59 years old who had recovered from COVID-19.

The chain employs TRBV7-3 and TRBJ2-5; 14 positions match TRBD2. Germline trimming cut 0 bases from V and 4 bases from J; bases unmatched to any gene: 4. The CDR3 loop spans 17 amino acids. CDR1 SGHTA and CDR2 FQGTGA come from the germline V gene. CDR3 sequence (DNA): TGTGCCAGCAGCTTAACGTTTGGGACTAGCGGGGGAGAGACCCAGTACTTC. Its protein is CASSLTFGTSGGETQYF.

The V and J genes are TRBV18 and TRBJ1-6, with D unresolved. There are 14 residues in the CDR3. V was trimmed by 8 bases and J by 0 bases, leaving 8 bases between them. Germline CDR1 KGHSH, CDR2 LQKENI. The CDR3 sequence: CASALSSYNSPLHF. As DNA, the CDR3 is TGTGCCAGCGCCCTGAGCTCCTATAATTCACCCCTCCACTTT.

The chain combines TRBV27 with TRBJ2-1; the D is unclear. The V gene's germline CDR1 is MNHEY and CDR2 SMNVEV (reference sequence). This CDR3 spans 15 amino acids. The V and J ends lost 3 bases and 9 bases respectively, with 18 bases between them. The CDR3 loop is CASSLSYPTPTEQFF. CDR3 sequence (DNA): TGTGCCAGCAGTTTGAGTTATCCCACCCCCACTGAGCAGTTCTTC.

Only a few counts were recorded for this clone. This chain joins TRBV5-1 and TRBJ1-4; 11 bases are shared with TRBD1. The CDR3 is 16 residues long. The germline V gene encodes CDR1 SGHRS and CDR2 YFSETQ. V gave up 3 bases and J gave up 8 bases; unmatched junction bases: 9. The CDR3 spells CASSSGQGAREEKLFF. DNA for the CDR3: TGCGCCAGCAGCTCCGGACAGGGGGCGCGAGAAGAAAAACTGTTTTTT.

The rearrangement joins TRBV29-1 to TRBJ2-3; 11 nucleotides line up with TRBD2. In germline, CDR1 is SQVTM, CDR2 ANQGSEA. The CDR3 is 15 residues long. With 1 base clipped from V and 3 bases from J, the junction kept 3 bases outside the gene matches. In DNA, the CDR3 is TGCAGCGTTGAAGCTAGCGGGAGGATTACAGATACGCAGTATTTT. Encoded protein: CSVEASGRITDTQYF.

The chain uses TRBV6-2 or TRBV6-3 and TRBJ2-3, with a weak D call TRBD2 (5 bases). CDR1 is MNHEY and CDR2 is SVGEGT in the germline V gene. V shed 6 bases and J shed 6 bases, with 16 bases lying between them. The CDR3 covers 14 residues. The chain's CDR3 is CASSPPTGLDTQYF. CDR3 DNA sequence: TGTGCCAGCAGCCCCCCGACTGGACTGGATACGCAGTATTTT.

The chain carries TRBV27 and TRBJ1-6, with 9 bases matching TRBD1. The CDR3 sequence is 14 residues long. After removal of 3 bases from V and 10 bases from J, the junction contained 4 bases not matched to a gene. From germline, CDR1 is MNHEY and CDR2 SMNVEV (reference sequence). Here the CDR3 reads CASSLGTGTSPLHF. CDR3 in DNA: TGTGCCAGCAGTTTGGGGACAGGGACCTCACCCCTCCACTTT.

This chain uses TRBV29-1 with TRBJ1-1; no clear D gene. CDR3 length equals 13 residues. V was trimmed by 2 bases and J by 3 bases, leaving 10 bases between them. Per germline, CDR1 SQVTM and CDR2 ANQGSEA. CDR3 in amino acids: CSVETRTDTEAFF. The CDR3 nucleotides are TGCAGCGTTGAAACCCGGACTGACACTGAAGCTTTCTTT.

The rearrangement uses TRBV19 and TRBJ2-7; TRBD1 aligns across 9 bases. Germline loops: CDR1 LNHDA, CDR2 SQIVND (reference sequence). This CDR3 spans 15 amino acids. V trimming: 3 bases; J trimming: 4 bases; junction bases outside the gene matches: 7. The CDR3 reads CASSIGGQGLYEQYF. CDR3 DNA: TGTGCCAGTAGTATCGGGGGACAGGGACTTTACGAGCAGTACTTC.

CDR3: CASSMGGGGHTGELFF. The CDR3 DNA is TGTGCCAGTAGTATGGGGGGAGGGGGACACACCGGGGAGCTGTTTTTT. V usage is TRBV19 and J usage is TRBJ2-2, with D perhaps TRBD2 (7 bases). The CDR3 spans 16 residues. Germline V gives CDR1 LNHDA, CDR2 SQIVND (reference sequence). The V gene lost 3 bases and the J gene lost 3 bases, with 14 bases spanning the gap.

This clone was found a few times. This chain uses TRBV28 with TRBJ1-1; 11 positions match TRBD1. The ends lost 2 bases at V and 5 bases at J; junction bases unmatched: 7. CDR3 length equals 16 residues. The germline CDR1 and CDR2 sequences are MDHEN and SYDVKM. In DNA form, the CDR3 reads TGTGCCAGCAGTTTAAGGACAGGGGGCTTGAGGACTGAAGCTTTCTTT. Translation: CASSLRTGGLRTEAFF.

The sample holds a few counts of this clone. The chain recombines TRBV7-2 with TRBJ2-5, with 9 nucleotides matching TRBD2. CDR1 is SGHTA and CDR2 is FQGNSA in the germline V gene. This CDR3 has 16 residues. V dropped 1 base and J dropped 5; count of bases not matched to a gene: 8. In DNA, the CDR3 is TGTGCCAGCAGCTTAGAGGGGGGACTAGCTCCCGAGACCCAGTACTTC. It yields the protein CASSLEGGLAPETQYF.

The rearrangement uses TRBV10-2 and TRBJ2-7; a possible D gene is TRBD1 (5 bases). Trimming took off 2 bases at V and 7 bases at J, with 18 bases between the two ends. CDR3 size: 15 residues. Germline lookup yields CDR1 WSHSY and CDR2 SAAADI. DNA for the CDR3: TGCGCCAGCAGTGAGAGTCGGGCAGCACCAGGGGAGCAGTACTTC. It is translated as CASSESRAAPGEQYF.

This sequence joins TRBV7-8 and TRBJ2-5; a possible D gene is TRBD2 (6 bases). Germline-derived CDR1 and CDR2 are SGHVS and FQNEAQ. CDR3 size: 14 residues. Trimming took off 8 bases at V and 4 bases at J, with 17 bases between the two ends. CDR3 bases: TGTGCCAGCGCCGGGAGTACTTCGGGAGAGACCCAGTACTTC. Protein sequence: CASAGSTSGETQYF.

The chain has TRBV7-9 and TRBJ1-5, with 9 positions matching TRBD1. V was pared by 5 bases and J by 7 bases, with 6 bases of the junction left unmatched. Germline CDR1 reads SEHNR; CDR2 reads FQNEAQ (reference sequence). There are 14 residues in the CDR3. The CDR3 region is CASSEQGAKQPQHF. As DNA, the CDR3 is TGTGCCAGCAGCGAACAGGGGGCAAAACAGCCCCAGCATTTT.

This clone was seen just once. The chain joins TRBV19 to TRBJ2-1; D gene uncertain. The germline V gene has CDR1 LNHDA and CDR2 SQIVND (reference sequence). With 1 base removed from V and 0 bases from J, the gap between germline ends came to 13 bases. CDR3 size: 17 residues. The CDR3 DNA reads TGTGCCAGTAGTATAGGACCGACTGACTTCTCCTACAATGAGCAGTTCTTC. Translation gives CASSIGPTDFSYNEQFF.

The J gene is TRBJ1-2, the V gene TRBV4-3; no reliable D call. The CDR3 consists of 13 residues. CDR1 and CDR2 (germline): LGHNA, YSLEER. V gave up 0 bases and J gave up 4 bases, with 6 bases separating them. The CDR3: CASSQELTYGYTF. The CDR3 DNA reads TGCGCCAGCAGCCAAGAACTAACCTATGGCTACACCTTC.

The rearrangement uses TRBV4-3 and TRBJ2-7, with D perhaps matching TRBD1 (6 bases). Between the trimmed V and J ends, which lost 0 bases and 6 bases, there was a span of 9 bases. The CDR3 spans 13 residues. Looked up from germline, CDR1 is LGHNA and CDR2 is YSLEER. The CDR3 protein is CASSQEGAGEQYF. DNA of the CDR3: TGCGCCAGCAGCCAAGAGGGGGCGGGCGAGCAGTACTTC.

This clone was detected once. The rearrangement uses TRBV11-2 and TRBJ2-5, with D possibly being TRBD1 (6 bases). The germline gives CDR1 SGHAT, CDR2 FQNNGV. The length of the CDR3 is 15 residues. V lost 3 bases to trimming and J lost 2 bases, with 13 bases between them. In DNA, the CDR3 is TGTGCCAGCAGCTTTGCACAGGGAGATCAAGAGACCCAGTACTTC. This codes for CASSFAQGDQETQYF.

The chain combines TRBV5-1 with TRBJ2-7, with TRBD1 identical over 9 bases. The CDR3 is 15 residues long. CDR1 and CDR2 (germline): SGHRS, YFSETQ. V was clipped by 6 bases and J by 5 bases; unmatched bases: 12. CDR3: CASTPPGQGTHEQYF. DNA of the CDR3: TGCGCCAGCACCCCTCCGGGACAGGGTACCCACGAGCAGTACTTC.

A single count supports this clone. This chain uses TRBV5-1 with TRBJ2-5, with a possible D match to TRBD2 (7 bases). Germline lookup yields CDR1 SGHRS and CDR2 YFSETQ. This CDR3 has 14 residues. The V end lost 2 bases, the J end lost 5 bases, and 13 bases lay between the germline ends. CDR3 sequence reads: CASSFSGTRETQYF. CDR3 coding DNA: TGCGCCAGCAGCTTCAGCGGGACACGGGAGACCCAGTACTTC.

The chain combines TRBV7-9 with TRBJ2-3; 8 bases are a match to TRBD1. Germline trimming cut 1 base from V and 2 bases from J; bases unmatched to any gene: 8. CDR1 and CDR2 from the germline V gene are SEHNR and FQNEAQ (reference sequence). The CDR3 consists of 17 residues. CDR3 coding DNA: TGTGCCAGCAGCTTAGGACTGAGACAGGGGTTCACAGATACGCAGTATTTT. Residues: CASSLGLRQGFTDTQYF. Full variable domain (rest looked up from reference TRBV7-9 and TRBJ2-3): DTGVSQNPRHKITKRGQNVTFRCDPISEHNRLYWYRQTLGQGPEFLTYFQNEAQLEKSRLLSDRFSAERPKGSFSTLEIQRTEQGDSAMYLCASSLGLRQGFTDTQYFGPGTRLTVL.

This chain joins TRBV7-9 and TRBJ2-7, with D tentatively TRBD2 (5 bases). The CDR3 length is 11 residues. In germline, CDR1 is SEHNR, CDR2 FQNEAQ (reference sequence). Between the trimmed V and J ends, which lost 7 bases and 5 bases, there was a span of 9 bases. Written as DNA, the CDR3 is TGTGCCAGCACCGCGAGGGACGAGCAGTACTTC. As protein: CASTARDEQYF.